This TCR beta chain was sequenced during a study of PD-1 blockade in classical Hodgkin lymphoma (dated by TCRdb to 2019 to 2021). In the study overall: Nivolumab dosing was 3 mg/kg intravenously every 2 weeks, continuing until either disease progression or unacceptable toxicity. The study used CyTOF and TCR beta sequencing to define a peripheral blood immune signature of response to PD-1 blockade in classical Hodgkin lymphoma.

Study-wide findings and limitations: By C4D1, a significant rise was seen in CD4+ TCR diversity but not in CD8+ TCR diversity (p=0.0027 vs p=0.16), and the rise was most apparent among complete responders (p=0.02). Newly diagnosed patients were reported to have lower baseline TCR diversity than healthy donors, and relapsed/refractory patients were reported to have lower baseline TCR diversity still. Trial patients achieving complete response had baseline diversity similar to newly diagnosed patients, whereas partial responders and progressors had significantly lower diversity. The study was limited to a single clinical trial cohort, and causes of repertoire differences, possibly disease activity or prior therapy, remained undefined. Patients starting nivolumab less than 1 year after ASCT had lower diversity and were excluded from later analyses to avoid confounding by immune reconstitution.

CDR1 and CDR2 were assigned from the germline V gene as MNHEY and SVGAGI. Trimming removed 6 bases from V and 7 bases from J, leaving 6 bases between the germline ends. Counted from cysteine to phenylalanine, this CDR3 has 11 amino acids. Only the CDR3 region is kept as DNA, spanning 33 bases read in frame from base 1. Reading the label with the study, this specimen's time point is: cycle 4 day 1 (C4D1), after 5 to 7 weeks of nivolumab. All trial patients had relapsed after autologous stem cell transplantation, with cohorts A, B and C differing in prior brentuximab vedotin exposure. Magnetic negative selection with a Miltenyi CD4+ T cell isolation kit was used to purify CD4+ T cells from thawed PBMCs. The trial cohort was composed of approximately 56 patients with relapsed/refractory classical Hodgkin lymphoma, for whom complete response, partial response or progressive disease was recorded as best overall response. In the multi-cohort phase II CheckMate 205 trial, trial patients received single-agent nivolumab. An independent review committee assessed best overall response by applying the 2007 International Working Group response criteria. Trial PBMCs were obtained immediately prior to nivolumab initiation (C1D1) and on therapy at cycle 2 day 1 and cycle 4 day 1. After peripheral blood was drawn into 8 mL Vacutainer Cell Preparation Tubes, PBMCs were isolated by centrifugation and then cryopreserved. Purified CD4+ and CD8+ fractions were prepared only for cases where an additional PBMC sample was available. Magnetically labelled cells were removed on LS columns in a quadroMACS separator, and the flow-through was collected as the purified fraction.

Note on this clone: This receptor's antigen is unknown. No much larger clone exists at a distance of one base, and base qualities are not known.

The Qiagen DNeasy kit was used to extract genomic DNA from unsorted PBMCs and from the negatively selected CD4+ and CD8+ fractions. Using primers that anneal to V and J segments, immunoSEQ multiplex PCR amplified the TCR beta CDR3 regions. A synthetic immune receptor repertoire was used to minimize amplification bias, and any residual bias was removed computationally once sequencing was done. Concerning the study's data processing: Custom Python scripts were used to quantify repertoire diversity as the Shannon entropy index. Unsorted, CD4+ and CD8+ repertoires were analyzed separately, except in combined analyses where CD4+ and CD8+ sequences were merged in silico. A clone was considered expanded if an increase in frequency of at least 2-fold after treatment relative to C1D1 was found, and a pseudocount of 0.5 was applied to clones undetected at baseline. Clones with 0 or 1 copy at C1D1 were classified as singleton clones, and clones with 2 or more copies were classified as non-singleton clones. Clones expanded in unsorted samples were assigned a CD4+, CD8+ or unknown annotation through matching of protein sequences in sorted samples from the same patient. Wilcoxon tests were applied to paired samples to test diversity changes from C1D1 to C4D1. The table comes from immuneACCESS by way of TCRdb, which keeps in-frame sequences with V and J called. Part of the clones is missing from these tables; in studies checked, under half for an unresolved V gene and the rest for unknown reasons. V and J calls and clone size are given by that table; D and trimming were obtained from the DNA. The sample table contains about 25,000 clones; only one count was recorded for around 86% of them. 3% to 3.5% of the sample is held by the ten biggest clonotypes.

Source: CD4+ T cells from blood, taken before the fourth cycle of nivolumab. The rearrangement joined TRBV6-5 to TRBJ2-2; too little of a D gene remains to name it. The TCR comes from a human donor with classical Hodgkin lymphoma. Read as DNA, the sequence is TGTGCCAGCAGGGAGAGCGGGGAGCTGTTTTTT. Translated, it gives CASRESGELFF.